This entry describes one TCR beta chain. This record belongs to a study of T cell responses to AZD1222 COVID-19 vaccine. The V and J ends lost 6 bases and 4 bases, in that order; junction bases with no gene match: 4. The length of the CDR3 is 14 residues. CDR1 is SGHRS and CDR2 is YFSETQ in the germline V gene. TCRdb's table, derived via immunoSEQ multiplex PCR, lists solely in-frame clones and lacks some. The sample contains more than 150,000 clones, 87% of which appear only once. The material was peripheral blood, obtained on day 0 of MenACWY control vaccination. The J gene is TRBJ2-3, the V gene TRBV5-1, with 11 bases matching TRBD2. The TCR sequence derives from an adult in good health. The chain's CDR3 is CASTVAGGSDTQYF. The CDR3, as DNA: TGCGCCAGCACGGTAGCGGGGGGGTCAGATACGCAGTATTTT.